The TCR beta chain under discussion was sequenced for a study of blood T cell repertoires in COVID-19. Turning to the study itself: COVID-19 samples from acute and convalescent phases originated in the United States, Italy and Spain. T cells, B-cell-depleted T cells, or PBMCs supplied cDNA or gDNA.

CDR3 size: 16 residues. Germline CDR1 reads MNHNY; CDR2 reads SVGAGI (reference sequence). V lost 3 bases to trimming and J lost 6 bases, with 21 bases between them. Per the study methods: Cell counts per sample came from amplifying reference gene primers. Assay: immunoSEQ multiplex PCR; the TCRdb copy retains only in-frame clones and omits some. V, J and clone size reflect that table, while D and trimming were determined from the DNA. The table shows 250,000 or so clones, with approximately 89% occurring only once. The chain is built from TRBV6-6 and TRBJ2-7; maybe TRBD1 (6 bases). The specimen was peripheral blood. The sequence was collected from a man in his forties or fifties with active or convalescent COVID-19. The CDR3, as DNA: TGTGCCAGCAGTTATCTCCACGGGACACCCGACCTCGAGCAGTACTTC. Its protein product is CASSYLHGTPDLEQYF.